This entry lists 26 T cell receptor beta chains sequenced from one sample in a study of blood T cell repertoires in COVID-19 (TCRdb year 2020). The library was prepared using the immunoSEQ multiplex PCR assay. TCRdb took this table from immuneACCESS and kept in-frame rearrangements with V and J called. Such tables lack part of the clones; where checked against another copy, unresolved V genes explain under half of the gap, and the rest is unexplained. Across this sample there are around 93,000 clones, with approximately 87% seen only once. The ten biggest clones cover less than 20% of the sample. The source material was peripheral blood. The receptors shown here come from a human donor in a cohort sampled during active COVID-19.

This rearrangement joins TRBV19 to TRBJ2-7, with 12 bases matching TRBD2. The CDR3 consists of 14 residues. Trimming cost V 5 bases and J 6 bases; bases outside gene matches: 5. From germline, CDR1 is LNHDA and CDR2 SQIVND (reference sequence). The CDR3 DNA reads TGTGCCAGTAGTCGACTAGCGGGAGATTCCGAGCAGTACTTC. Translating it yields CASSRLAGDSEQYF.

V usage is TRBV24-1 and J usage is TRBJ2-1, with 10 bases fitting TRBD2. This CDR3 spans 17 amino acids. CDR1 and CDR2 from the germline V gene are KGHDR and SFDVKD. Unmatched junction bases numbered 13, after V lost 5 bases and J lost 7 bases. CDR3 coding DNA: TGTGCCACCAGTGGTGATGCACTAGCGGGAAGCGGTAATGAGCAGTTCTTC. Translating it yields CATSGDALAGSGNEQFF.

The genes are TRBV15 and TRBJ2-3; 8 positions match TRBD1. CDR3 length: 16 amino acids. Trimming cost V 3 bases and J 0 bases; bases outside gene matches: 5. CDR1 and CDR2 from the germline V gene are LNHNV and YYDKDF (reference sequence). The CDR3 bases are TGTGCCACCAGCAGGACAGGGGCCCCTAGCACAGATACGCAGTATTTT. Its protein is CATSRTGAPSTDTQYF.

The chain carries TRBV19 and TRBJ2-7; weak D call: TRBD1 (5 bases). Trimming removed 5 bases at V and 2 bases at J, with 7 bases between. Germline CDR1 LNHDA, CDR2 SQIVND (reference sequence). The CDR3 is 12 amino acids. For the CDR3, the DNA is TGTGCCAGTAGTGGGGCCCCCTACGAGCAGTACTTC. This codes for CASSGAPYEQYF.

The chain couples TRBV5-6 to TRBJ1-1; D gene uncertain. The CDR3 loop spans 15 amino acids. CDR1 and CDR2 from the germline V gene are SGHDT and YYEEEE. Trimming took off 5 bases at V and 6 bases at J, with 20 bases between the two ends. In DNA form, the CDR3 reads TGTGCCAGCAGTTCTCCCTCAACGGCGGGTCCTGAAGCTTTCTTT. Translating gives CASSSPSTAGPEAFF.

J is TRBJ1-1 and V is TRBV3-1 (or the pseudogene TRBV3-2), with a weak D call TRBD1 (6 bases). Germline CDR1 and CDR2: LGHDT and YNNKEL (reference sequence). The CDR3 is 13 amino acids. The V end was cut by 1 base, the J end by 4 bases, with 7 bases between. In DNA, the CDR3 is TGTGCCAGCAGCCAAGGCAGGGGCACTGAAGCTTTCTTT. Amino acid sequence: CASSQGRGTEAFF.

The CDR3 DNA sequence: TGTGCCAGCAGCGTCGGACAGACTTACAATGAGCAGTTCTTC. Translated, it gives CASSVGQTYNEQFF. This rearrangement joins TRBV11-2 to TRBJ2-1; D may be TRBD1 (6 bases). The germline gives CDR1 SGHAT, CDR2 FQNNGV. The CDR3 has 14 amino acids. Trimming took off 5 bases at V and 4 bases at J, with 12 bases between the two ends.

V and J are TRBV28 and TRBJ2-1, with TRBD2 matching over 7 bases. V gave up 4 bases and J gave up 8 bases; unmatched junction bases: 2. Germline V gene data show CDR1 as MDHEN and CDR2 as SYDVKM. The CDR3 loop spans 12 amino acids. DNA for the CDR3: TGTGCCAGCAGTTATGGGGGGGATGAGCAGTTCTTC. Translated, it gives CASSYGGDEQFF. Full variable domain (missing parts from reference TRBV28 and TRBJ2-1): DVKVTQSSRYLVKRTGEKVFLECVQDMDHENMFWYRQDPGLGLRLIYFSYDVKMKEKGDIPEGYSVSREKKERFSLILESASTNQTSMYLCASSYGGDEQFFGPGTRLTVL.

The chain is built from TRBV2 and TRBJ1-2; TRBD1 matches 9 bases. The germline gives CDR1 SNHLY, CDR2 FYNNEI. The CDR3 sequence is 12 residues long. Losses at the gene ends were 6 bases for V and 8 bases for J; bases not matched to a gene: 4. The CDR3 loop reads CASRQGAEGYTF. DNA of the CDR3: TGTGCCAGCAGACAGGGGGCCGAGGGCTACACCTTC.

The table lists this clone with a count of one. The rearrangement joins TRBV3-1 (or the pseudogene TRBV3-2) to TRBJ1-1, with 8 bases lining up with TRBD1. The germline V gene encodes CDR1 LGHDT and CDR2 YNNKEL (reference sequence). The CDR3 runs 17 residues. V was pared by 6 bases and J by 3 bases, with 15 bases of the junction left unmatched. The CDR3 bases are TGTGCCAGCAGTCGGACAGGGAGGATTGTAGGGGACACTGAAGCTTTCTTT. It is translated as CASSRTGRIVGDTEAFF.

The chain has TRBV5-4 and TRBJ2-5; 13 bases fit TRBD2. Germline V gene lookup returns CDR1 SGHNT and CDR2 YYREEE (reference sequence). CDR3 length equals 16 residues. Unmatched junction bases numbered 7, after V lost 4 bases and J lost 4 bases. CDR3 sequence: CASSPWTSGGPETQYF. For the CDR3, the DNA is TGTGCCAGCAGCCCTTGGACTAGCGGGGGTCCAGAGACCCAGTACTTC.

V and J are TRBV13 and TRBJ2-3; TRBD2 agrees at 9 bases. With V trimmed by 2 bases and J by 2 bases, 11 bases remained unmatched. In germline, CDR1 is PRHDT, CDR2 FYEKMQ (reference sequence). The CDR3 is made up of 18 amino acids. Written as DNA, the CDR3 is TGTGCCAGCAGCTTAACACACGGACTAGCGAGACTCACAGATACGCAGTATTTT. Its translation: CASSLTHGLARLTDTQYF.

The gene calls are TRBV19 and TRBJ1-5; a weak D match, TRBD1 (6 bases). Trimming took off 4 bases at V and 7 bases at J, with 8 bases between the two ends. The CDR3 loop spans 12 amino acids. The germline gives CDR1 LNHDA, CDR2 SQIVND (reference sequence). This chain's CDR3 is CASSTRGQPQHF. CDR3 in DNA: TGTGCCAGTAGTACCAGGGGACAGCCCCAGCATTTT.

V and J are TRBV9 and TRBJ2-3, with TRBD2 matching over 13 bases. CDR1 is SGDLS, CDR2 YYNGEE, per germline. This CDR3 region has 21 residues. The ends lost 0 bases at V and 2 bases at J; junction bases unmatched: 15. The CDR3 loop reads CASSVVGGRPGLAGITDTQYF. The CDR3 DNA follows: TGTGCCAGCAGCGTAGTGGGGGGCAGGCCGGGACTAGCGGGAATCACAGATACGCAGTATTTT.

This chain links TRBV11-2 with TRBJ1-4, with 9 nucleotides matching TRBD1. V shed 5 bases, J shed 7 bases, and the junction held 8 bases outside the gene matches. CDR1 SGHAT and CDR2 FQNNGV come from the germline V gene. The CDR3 sequence is 15 residues long. CDR3 protein: CASSPGTGLGEKLFF. The CDR3 nucleotides are TGTGCCAGCAGCCCTGGGACAGGGTTGGGTGAAAAACTGTTTTTT.

This chain connects TRBV10-2 to TRBJ2-7; 7 bases line up with TRBD2. This CDR3 region has 12 residues. The J segment lost 2 bases and the V segment lost 5 bases, leaving 0 bases of the junction unmatched. Germline CDR1 and CDR2: WSHSY and SAAADI. CDR3: CASSSGTYEQYF. CDR3 coding DNA: TGCGCCAGCAGTAGCGGGACCTACGAGCAGTACTTC.

This clone was counted once. The V gene is TRBV7-9, the J gene TRBJ1-2; possible D gene TRBD1, 5 bases. The CDR3 consists of 12 residues. CDR1 SEHNR and CDR2 FQNEAQ come from the germline V gene (reference sequence). The V end lost 2 bases, the J end lost 7 bases, and 8 bases lay between the germline ends. The CDR3 loop is CASSLQGRGYTF. The CDR3, as DNA: TGTGCCAGCAGCTTACAGGGCCGTGGCTACACCTTC.

The chain carries TRBV19 and TRBJ2-3, with D perhaps TRBD1 (5 bases). CDR1 LNHDA and CDR2 SQIVND come from the germline V gene (reference sequence). CDR3 length equals 16 residues. Trimming removed 5 bases at V and 4 bases at J, with 19 bases between. CDR3 bases: TGTGCCAGTAGTCTGCAACTGGTCCAGGGTTCAGATACGCAGTATTTT. Translating it yields CASSLQLVQGSDTQYF.

This rearrangement joins TRBV6-4 to TRBJ2-7; tentatively, D is TRBD1 (6 bases). This CDR3 is 15 amino acids long. CDR1 and CDR2 from the germline V gene are MRHNA and SNTAGT. Trimming removed 6 bases from V and 3 bases from J, with 18 bases in between. The CDR3 is CASSEPGHLLYEQYF. As DNA, the CDR3 is TGTGCCAGCAGCGAACCGGGACACCTACTCTACGAGCAGTACTTC.

The chain has TRBV10-1 and TRBJ1-1; perhaps TRBD1 as D (5 bases). CDR3 length equals 14 residues. V was clipped by 1 base and J by 3 bases, with 9 bases between them. From germline, CDR1 is WNHNN and CDR2 SYGVQD (reference sequence). CDR3 sequence (DNA): TGCGCCAGCAGTGAGTACCGGGGGGACACTGAAGCTTTCTTT. It is translated as CASSEYRGDTEAFF.

The rearrangement links TRBV15 to TRBJ2-5, with TRBD1 matching over 7 bases. Trimming removed 2 bases from V and 1 base from J; junction bases left unmatched: 4. Germline V lookup: CDR1 LNHNV, CDR2 YYDKDF (reference sequence). The CDR3 runs 15 residues. CDR3 in amino acids: CATSRTGQLQETQYF. DNA for the CDR3: TGTGCCACCAGCAGAACGGGACAGCTCCAAGAGACCCAGTACTTC.

The chain recombines TRBV7-2 with TRBJ2-2, with D tentatively TRBD2 (6 bases). CDR1 SGHTA and CDR2 FQGNSA come from the germline V gene. Trimming took off 2 bases at V and 6 bases at J, with 10 bases between the two ends. There are 14 residues in the CDR3. In DNA, the CDR3 is TGTGCCAGCAGCTTACTAGGAGGGGCCGGGGAGCTGTTTTTT. Translation gives CASSLLGGAGELFF.

The V call is TRBV6-1, the J call TRBJ1-1; D not resolved. Trimming pared 0 bases from V and 1 base from J, leaving 9 bases between. The CDR3 has 15 amino acids. Germline assignment: CDR1 MNHNS and CDR2 SASEGT. Written as DNA, the CDR3 is TGTGCCAGCAGTGAAGCCCGGGAAGGGAACACTGAAGCTTTCTTT. Translation: CASSEAREGNTEAFF.

CDR3 residues: CASRITGGSGNEQFF. The DNA of the CDR3 is TGTGCCAGCAGAATAACAGGGGGCTCTGGGAATGAGCAGTTCTTC. This rearrangement joins TRBV2 to TRBJ2-1, with 9 positions matching TRBD1. Per germline, CDR1 SNHLY and CDR2 FYNNEI. The CDR3 runs to 15 residues. Trimming removed 6 bases from V and 7 bases from J; junction bases left unmatched: 10. The variable domain in full, completed from reference TRBV2 and TRBJ2-1, reads EPEVTQTPSHQVTQMGQEVILRCVPISNHLYFYWYRQILGQKVEFLVSFYNNEISEKSEIFDDQFSVERPDGSNFTLKIRSTKLEDSAMYFCASRITGGSGNEQFFGPGTRLTVL.

The chain recombines TRBV5-4 with TRBJ1-6; no clear D gene. V was clipped by 4 bases and J by 10 bases, with 12 bases between them. The length of the CDR3 is 13 residues. Germline assignment: CDR1 SGHNT and CDR2 YYREEE (reference sequence). CDR3 sequence (DNA): TGTGCCAGCAGCCAAGACATCGCGTCACCCCTCCACTTT. Translated, it gives CASSQDIASPLHF.

The chain has TRBV6-2 or TRBV6-3 and TRBJ2-2; D gene ambiguous. V gave up 5 bases and J gave up 7 bases, with 2 bases separating them. This CDR3 spans 10 amino acids. Germline values: CDR1 MNHEY, CDR2 SVGEGT. The CDR3 loop reads CASSHGELFF. The CDR3 DNA is TGTGCCAGCAGTCACGGGGAGCTGTTTTTT.